This is a list of T cell receptor beta chains from one sample in a study of cytomegalovirus exposure and HLA in healthy donors. Here immunoSEQ multiplex PCR was the method, and the copy in TCRdb shows in-frame clones only, minus some. The profile covers fewer than 200,000 clones, with about four fifths appearing a single time and around an eighth taken by the ten largest. The sequenced sample was PBMCs. Receptors were obtained from a woman aged 25-40 years in good health and CMV-seropositive. The CDR3 runs from the conserved cysteine through the conserved F or W. D genes are given only for firm matches. Clone size, where shown, is once, few, many, or a class for clones that have expanded.

j_gene: TRBJ1-6; abundance: NA; d_gene: NA; v_gene: TRBV5-4; CDR3aa: CASSFGSSYNSPLHF; CDR3nt: TGTGCCAGCAGCTTTGGGAGCTCCTATAATTCACCCCTCCACTTT
j_gene: TRBJ2-1; abundance: NA; d_gene: NA; v_gene: TRBV6-1; CDR3aa: CASHPIAPPQEQFF; CDR3nt: TGTGCCAGCCACCCGATAGCGCCGCCTCAGGAGCAGTTCTTC
j_gene: TRBJ2-7; abundance: NA; d_gene: TRBD2; v_gene: TRBV4-1; CDR3aa: CASSPLGLAGVYEQYF; CDR3nt: TGCGCCAGCAGCCCCTTGGGACTAGCGGGAGTGTACGAGCAGTACTTC
j_gene: TRBJ1-1; abundance: NA; d_gene: NA; v_gene: TRBV9; CDR3aa: CASSAGGGYSTEAFF; CDR3nt: TGTGCCAGCAGCGCTGGCGGAGGGTATAGCACTGAAGCTTTCTTT
j_gene: TRBJ1-5; abundance: NA; d_gene: TRBD1; v_gene: TRBV30; CDR3aa: CAWSHRDRDNQPQHF; CDR3nt: TGTGCCTGGAGCCACCGGGACAGAGACAATCAGCCCCAGCATTTT
j_gene: TRBJ2-1; abundance: NA; d_gene: NA; v_gene: TRBV2; CDR3aa: CASSVGLAAYNEQFF; CDR3nt: TGTGCCAGCAGCGTGGGACTGGCCGCCTACAATGAGCAGTTCTTC
j_gene: TRBJ2-4; abundance: NA; d_gene: NA; v_gene: TRBV28; CDR3aa: CASSLIRDLAKNIQYF; CDR3nt: TGTGCCAGCAGTTTAATCCGGGATCTAGCCAAAAACATTCAGTACTTC
j_gene: TRBJ2-2; abundance: NA; d_gene: NA; v_gene: TRBV5-6; CDR3aa: CASSLVGGASVGELFF; CDR3nt: TGTGCCAGCAGCTTGGTTGGGGGGGCGTCGGTCGGGGAGCTGTTTTTT
j_gene: TRBJ2-4; abundance: NA; d_gene: NA; v_gene: TRBV19; CDR3aa: CASRGRGSGKNIQYF; CDR3nt: TGTGCCAGTAGGGGCCGGGGTTCGGGCAAAAACATTCAGTACTTC
j_gene: TRBJ2-7; abundance: NA; d_gene: NA; v_gene: TRBV7-9; CDR3aa: CSSSSDRSYEQYF; CDR3nt: TGTTCCAGCAGCTCAGACAGGTCCTACGAGCAGTACTTC
j_gene: TRBJ2-7; abundance: NA; d_gene: TRBD1; v_gene: TRBV28; CDR3aa: CASSIRGTEQYF; CDR3nt: TGTGCCAGCAGTATCAGGGGGACGGAGCAGTACTTC
j_gene: TRBJ2-3; abundance: NA; d_gene: NA; v_gene: TRBV11-2; CDR3aa: CASSLVDRDKYTDTQYF; CDR3nt: TGTGCCAGCAGCTTAGTAGACCGGGACAAGTACACAGATACGCAGTATTTT
j_gene: TRBJ2-5; abundance: NA; d_gene: TRBD1; v_gene: TRBV5-6; CDR3aa: CASSLATGGPGWETQYF; CDR3nt: TGTGCCAGCAGCTTGGCAACAGGGGGCCCGGGGTGGGAGACCCAGTACTTC
j_gene: TRBJ1-4; abundance: NA; d_gene: NA; v_gene: TRBV4-2; CDR3aa: CASSQEGTPATNEKLFF; CDR3nt: TGTGCCAGCAGCCAAGAAGGGACACCTGCAACTAATGAAAAACTGTTTTTT
j_gene: TRBJ2-1; abundance: NA; d_gene: NA; v_gene: TRBV4-1; CDR3aa: CASSQAKTVPGNEQFF; CDR3nt: TGCGCCAGCAGCCAAGCCAAGACAGTACCGGGTAATGAGCAGTTCTTC
j_gene: TRBJ2-2; abundance: NA; d_gene: TRBD1; v_gene: TRBV5-8; CDR3aa: CASSLHFQGAAGELFF; CDR3nt: TGTGCCAGCAGCTTGCACTTTCAGGGGGCCGCCGGGGAGCTGTTTTTT
j_gene: TRBJ2-5; abundance: NA; d_gene: NA; v_gene: TRBV5-4; CDR3aa: CASSLDLETQYF; CDR3nt: TGTGCCAGCAGCTTGGACTTAGAGACCCAGTACTTC
j_gene: TRBJ1-4; abundance: NA; d_gene: TRBD1; v_gene: TRBV5-1; CDR3aa: CASSLQGEREKLFF; CDR3nt: TGCGCCAGCAGCTTACAGGGGGAACGAGAAAAACTGTTTTTT
j_gene: TRBJ1-2; abundance: NA; d_gene: NA; v_gene: TRBV5-1; CDR3aa: CASSLSGQIYGYTF; CDR3nt: TGCGCCAGCAGCTTGAGCGGACAGATCTATGGCTACACCTTC
j_gene: TRBJ2-1; abundance: NA; d_gene: TRBD2; v_gene: TRBV28; CDR3aa: CASSWGTGLAGNEQFF; CDR3nt: TGTGCCAGCAGTTGGGGGACTGGACTAGCGGGCAATGAGCAGTTCTTC
j_gene: TRBJ2-5; abundance: NA; d_gene: TRBD1; v_gene: TRBV15; CDR3aa: CATHRTGKMETQYF; CDR3nt: TGTGCCACACACCGGACAGGGAAGATGGAGACCCAGTACTTC
j_gene: TRBJ2-5; abundance: NA; d_gene: TRBD1; v_gene: TRBV28; CDR3aa: CASSLDRGRETQYF; CDR3nt: TGTGCCAGCAGTTTGGACAGGGGGCGAGAGACCCAGTACTTC
j_gene: TRBJ2-1; abundance: NA; d_gene: TRBD1; v_gene: TRBV28; CDR3aa: CASTMGAGTGPLGGFF; CDR3nt: TGTGCCAGCACCATGGGAGCCGGGACAGGGCCCTTAGGTGGGTTCTTC
j_gene: TRBJ1-3; abundance: NA; d_gene: TRBD1; v_gene: TRBV7-8; CDR3aa: CASSPSRGQVGPGNTIYF; CDR3nt: TGTGCCAGCAGCCCTAGCAGGGGACAGGTTGGCCCTGGAAACACCATATATTTT
j_gene: TRBJ2-3; abundance: NA; d_gene: TRBD2; v_gene: TRBV7-2; CDR3aa: CASSPDSGRATDTQYF; CDR3nt: TGTGCCAGCAGTCCAGATAGCGGGAGGGCCACAGATACGCAGTATTTT
j_gene: TRBJ2-2; abundance: NA; d_gene: NA; v_gene: TRBV5-1; CDR3aa: CASSLTTRITGELFF; CDR3nt: TGCGCCAGCAGCTTGACCACTCGAATCACCGGGGAGCTGTTTTTT
j_gene: TRBJ1-2; abundance: few; d_gene: NA; v_gene: TRBV5-6; CDR3aa: CASTWGGGAYGYTF; CDR3nt: TGTGCCAGCACCTGGGGAGGAGGGGCCTATGGCTACACCTTC
j_gene: TRBJ1-1; abundance: NA; d_gene: TRBD1; v_gene: TRBV5-5; CDR3aa: CASSLYPTGRTEAFF; CDR3nt: TGTGCCAGCAGCTTGTATCCGACAGGGCGGACTGAAGCTTTCTTT
j_gene: TRBJ2-1; abundance: NA; d_gene: NA; v_gene: TRBV11-2; CDR3aa: CASSPLRSYNEQFF; CDR3nt: TGTGCCAGCAGCCCCCTCCGCTCCTACAATGAGCAGTTCTTC
j_gene: TRBJ2-7; abundance: NA; d_gene: NA; v_gene: TRBV11-3; CDR3aa: CASSQTREQYF; CDR3nt: TGTGCCAGCAGCCAGACGCGGGAGCAGTACTTC
j_gene: TRBJ2-1; abundance: NA; d_gene: NA; v_gene: TRBV2; CDR3aa: CATARGLSQFF; CDR3nt: TGTGCCACCGCCCGGGGACTTAGCCAGTTCTTC
j_gene: TRBJ1-2; abundance: NA; d_gene: NA; v_gene: TRBV7-8; CDR3aa: CASSLGGGPGSLNYGYTF; CDR3nt: TGTGCCAGCAGCTTAGGTGGTGGGCCCGGGAGTCTTAACTATGGCTACACCTTC
j_gene: TRBJ2-5; abundance: NA; d_gene: NA; v_gene: TRBV19; CDR3aa: CASSTPYQETQYF; CDR3nt: TGTGCCAGTAGTACCCCGTACCAAGAGACCCAGTACTTC
j_gene: TRBJ1-1; abundance: NA; d_gene: TRBD1; v_gene: TRBV5-8; CDR3aa: CASSWDRNTEAFF; CDR3nt: TGTGCCAGCAGCTGGGACAGAAACACTGAAGCTTTCTTT
j_gene: TRBJ2-5; abundance: NA; d_gene: TRBD2; v_gene: TRBV9; CDR3aa: CASSVGGLGAQYF; CDR3nt: TGTGCCAGCAGCGTAGGGGGACTAGGGGCCCAGTACTTC
j_gene: TRBJ2-7; abundance: NA; d_gene: TRBD2; v_gene: TRBV7-9; CDR3aa: CASSPVGTSATYEQYF; CDR3nt: TGTGCCAGCAGCCCGGTGGGGACTAGCGCGACCTACGAGCAGTACTTC
j_gene: TRBJ2-5; abundance: NA; d_gene: NA; v_gene: TRBV15; CDR3aa: CATSRGTRGEETQYF; CDR3nt: TGTGCCACCAGCAGAGGCACCAGGGGGGAGGAGACCCAGTACTTC
j_gene: TRBJ1-5; abundance: once; d_gene: NA; v_gene: TRBV6-1; CDR3aa: CASSPLGRANQPQHF; CDR3nt: TGTGCCAGCAGTCCTCTTGGGCGCGCCAATCAGCCCCAGCATTTT
j_gene: TRBJ1-3; abundance: NA; d_gene: TRBD1; v_gene: TRBV4-2; CDR3aa: CASSQDRTGGMNTIYF; CDR3nt: TGTGCCAGCAGCCAAGATAGGACAGGGGGCATGAACACCATATATTTT
j_gene: TRBJ1-5; abundance: few; d_gene: TRBD1; v_gene: TRBV28; CDR3aa: CASSETGQGGQPQHF; CDR3nt: TGTGCCAGCAGTGAGACCGGACAGGGTGGTCAGCCCCAGCATTTT
j_gene: TRBJ2-5; abundance: NA; d_gene: TRBD1; v_gene: TRBV6-1; CDR3aa: CASSVQAGTGGGQTQYF; CDR3nt: TGTGCCAGCAGTGTTCAAGCCGGGACAGGGGGCGGACAGACCCAGTACTTC
j_gene: TRBJ2-7; abundance: NA; d_gene: NA; v_gene: TRBV11-2; CDR3aa: CASSLNRAVSYEQYF; CDR3nt: TGTGCCAGCAGCTTAAACAGGGCGGTTTCCTACGAGCAGTACTTC
j_gene: TRBJ2-7; abundance: NA; d_gene: NA; v_gene: TRBV4-3; CDR3aa: CASSQMAGPSYEQYF; CDR3nt: TGCGCCAGCAGCCAAATGGCTGGGCCCAGCTACGAGCAGTACTTC
j_gene: TRBJ1-1; abundance: NA; d_gene: TRBD1; v_gene: TRBV5-1; CDR3aa: CASSSTLDRGNTEAFF; CDR3nt: TGCGCCAGCAGCTCAACCCTGGACAGGGGAAACACTGAAGCTTTCTTT
j_gene: TRBJ2-1; abundance: NA; d_gene: TRBD2; v_gene: TRBV10-1; CDR3aa: CASSESGTSGGEQFF; CDR3nt: TGCGCCAGCAGTGAGTCTGGAACTAGCGGGGGCGAGCAGTTCTTC
j_gene: TRBJ1-5; abundance: NA; d_gene: NA; v_gene: TRBV30; CDR3aa: CAWSTGGVLINQPQHF; CDR3nt: TGTGCCTGGAGTACGGGGGGGGTCCTTATCAATCAGCCCCAGCATTTT
j_gene: TRBJ2-1; abundance: NA; d_gene: TRBD1; v_gene: TRBV7-2; CDR3aa: CACQGTGGENEQFF; CDR3nt: TGTGCCTGTCAAGGGACAGGGGGCGAAAATGAGCAGTTCTTC
j_gene: TRBJ2-7; abundance: once; d_gene: TRBD2; v_gene: TRBV7-8; CDR3aa: CASSTLAGSYEQYF; CDR3nt: TGTGCCAGCAGCACACTAGCGGGAAGCTACGAGCAGTACTTC